The sequence of this T cell receptor beta chain was determined in a study of blood T cell repertoires in COVID-19. The CDR3 contains 15 residues. V lost 7 bases and J 5 bases, leaving 17 bases between the germline ends. Germline V CDR1 and CDR2: WNHNN, SYGVQD (reference sequence). Sequenced by immunoSEQ multiplex PCR; TCRdb stores in-frame clones only, minus some. The data contain roughly 76,000 clones, about 80% of them singletons. The TCR comes from a human donor in a cohort sampled during active COVID-19. The sequenced sample was peripheral blood. The chain uses TRBV10-1 and TRBJ1-4, with D tentatively TRBD1 (6 bases). In nucleotides, the CDR3 is TGCGCCAGCAATCTCGGACAGCTCGTAAATGAAAAACTGTTTTTT. This sequence encodes CASNLGQLVNEKLFF.